The 27 T cell receptor beta chains below all came from one sample that was sequenced in a study of T cell repertoires in cytomegalovirus infection. What these receptors recognize is not known. One entry per CDR3 protein results from TCRdb running MiXCR on the reads. The sample holds around 750,000 distinct CDR3 sequences, approximately 32% seen once. The starting material was cultured CD8+ T cells from PBMCs, obtained from culture after CMV antigen stimulation. The source is a human donor in good health (CMV status not recorded). Some clones in this sample may be carry-over from other donors' samples.

The chain combines TRBV9 with TRBJ2-3, with 8 nucleotides matching TRBD1. Trimming took 4 bases from V and 5 from J; bases not matched to a gene: 12. CDR3 length: 16 residues. Germline V gene data show CDR1 as SGDLS and CDR2 as YYNGEE. CDR3 nucleotide sequence: TGTGCCAGCAGCCCCCGCCCGACAGGGGTACTAGATACGCAGTATTTT. The encoded protein is CASSPRPTGVLDTQYF.

This clonotype was seen repeatedly, ten times or more. The chain carries TRBV12-3 or TRBV12-4 and TRBJ1-3, with TRBD1 identical over 9 bases. Losses at the gene ends were 5 bases for V and 2 bases for J; bases not matched to a gene: 13. The CDR3 has 18 residues. CDR3 protein: CASSQGTGSLWAGNTIYF. The CDR3 nucleotides read TGTGCCAGCAGTCAAGGGACAGGGAGTCTCTGGGCTGGAAACACCATATATTTT.

Here the CDR3 reads CASRGSGTSSRDYGYTF. For the CDR3, the DNA is TGTGCCAGCAGGGGTTCCGGGACATCCTCACGGGACTATGGCTACACCTTC. This chain connects TRBV13 to TRBJ1-2; maybe TRBD1 (6 bases). This CDR3 has 17 residues. Deletions cut 6 bases from V and 3 bases from J, with 23 bases between. The germline CDR1 and CDR2 sequences are PRHDT and FYEKMQ (reference sequence).

V gene TRBV3-1 combines with J gene TRBJ1-1; D unresolved. CDR1 is LGHDT, CDR2 YNNKEL, per germline (reference sequence). The CDR3 has 16 residues. Trimming shortened V by 3 bases and J by 3 bases, and 17 bases separated the two germline ends. In DNA form, the CDR3 reads TGTGCCAGCAGCCAGGCCCTGGAGGGATGGGACACTGAAGCTTTCTTT. Translating gives CASSQALEGWDTEAFF.

This clonotype appeared a few times. The chain has TRBV6-5 and TRBJ2-5; TRBD1 matches 7 bases. V lost 3 bases to trimming and J lost 11 bases; unmatched junction nucleotides: 9. The CDR3 has 13 amino acids. Per the germline V gene, CDR1 is MNHEY and CDR2 is SVGAGI. The CDR3 loop is CASSYNPGGPQYF. CDR3 DNA sequence: TGTGCCAGCAGTTATAACCCAGGGGGACCGCAGTACTTC.

This clonotype appeared a few times. The chain couples TRBV27 to TRBJ1-4, with 8 bases aligning to TRBD1. The CDR3 has 15 amino acids. Germline CDR1 and CDR2: MNHEY and SMNVEV (reference sequence). J lost 7 bases, V lost 4 bases, and 8 bases had no gene match. The CDR3 DNA reads TGTGCCAGCAGTTCCTGGACAGGGATGGGTGAAAAACTGTTTTTT. It encodes CASSSWTGMGEKLFF.

This sequence joins TRBV29-1 and TRBJ2-7; D might be TRBD1 or TRBD2, each matching 5 bases. Germline V gene lookup returns CDR1 SQVTM and CDR2 ANQGSEA. This CDR3 has 13 residues. Trimming took off 4 bases at V and 2 bases at J, with 12 bases between the two ends. The CDR3 sequence: CSVVGEKAYEQYF. CDR3 nucleotides: TGCAGCGTTGTGGGGGAAAAGGCCTACGAGCAGTACTTC.

The chain links TRBV2 to TRBJ2-6, with D uncertain. The V gene lost 10 bases and the J gene lost 2 bases, with 12 bases spanning the gap. This CDR3 region has 14 residues. CDR1 and CDR2 from the germline V gene are SNHLY and FYNNEI. CDR3 sequence (DNA): TGTGCCATATTACAGCTCACTGGGGCCAACGTCCTGACTTTC. Its translation: CAILQLTGANVLTF.

The J gene is TRBJ2-5, the V gene TRBV7-6, with D tentatively TRBD1 (6 bases). CDR1 SGHVS and CDR2 FNYEAQ come from the germline V gene. The CDR3 length is 14 residues. Trimming removed 4 bases from V and 4 bases from J, with 13 bases in between. CDR3 DNA sequence: TGTGCCAGCAGCTGGAAAAACAGGGTAGAGACCCAGTACTTC. Its protein is CASSWKNRVETQYF.

This chain joins TRBV14 and TRBJ1-2; D gene unclear. Looked up from germline, CDR1 is SGHDN and CDR2 is FVKESK. V was shortened by 1 base and J by 3 bases, with 6 bases between the two germline ends. CDR3 length: 13 amino acids. The chain's CDR3 is CASSQGGHYGYTF. The CDR3 DNA reads as TGTGCCAGCAGCCAAGGGGGTCACTATGGCTACACCTTC.

The chain joins TRBV3-1 to TRBJ1-2; D possibly corresponds to TRBD1 (6 bases). V was cut by 5 bases and J by 1 base, with 20 bases left in between. The CDR3 has 17 amino acids. CDR1 and CDR2 (germline): LGHDT, YNNKEL (reference sequence). CDR3 nucleotides: TGTGCCAGCAGCAAGACAGGCGGTGCGTCATTTAACTATGGCTACACCTTC. This translates into CASSKTGGASFNYGYTF.

There are a few counts of this clonotype. The V call is TRBV6-1, the J call TRBJ2-1; D not resolved. CDR3 length: 15 amino acids. Deletions cut 5 bases from V and 0 bases from J, with 11 bases between. Germline values: CDR1 MNHNS, CDR2 SASEGT. CDR3 in amino acids: CASSFDSSSYNEQFF. The CDR3 DNA is TGTGCCAGCAGTTTCGACTCTAGCTCCTACAATGAGCAGTTCTTC.

Ten or more counts support this clonotype. The gene calls are TRBV6-1 and TRBJ2-1, with 11 bases fitting TRBD2. This CDR3 is built from 14 residues. V trimming: 7 bases; J trimming: 5 bases; junction bases outside the gene matches: 4. CDR1 MNHNS and CDR2 SASEGT come from the germline V gene. In nucleotides, the CDR3 is TGTGCCAGCACCTCGGGACTAGCGGACAATGAGCAGTTCTTC. Translated: CASTSGLADNEQFF.

The CDR3 loop is CASTRGKYEQYV. CDR3 DNA: TGTGCCAGCACGCGGGGGAAGTACGAGCAGTACGTC. The chain employs TRBV6-6 and TRBJ2-7; 7 bases line up with TRBD2. The CDR3 runs to 12 residues. CDR1 MNHNY and CDR2 SVGAGI come from the germline V gene (reference sequence). The J segment lost 4 bases and the V segment lost 7 bases, leaving 4 bases of the junction unmatched.

The V and J genes are TRBV2 and TRBJ2-2; no clear D gene. The CDR3 consists of 15 residues. V was cut by 5 bases and J by 0 bases, with 10 bases left in between. CDR1 and CDR2 (germline): SNHLY, FYNNEI. CDR3 in amino acids: CASSRAYSNTGELFF. The CDR3 nucleotides are TGTGCCAGCAGTAGGGCGTACTCGAACACCGGGGAGCTGTTTTTT. The full variable domain, rest sourced from reference TRBV2 and TRBJ2-2, is EPEVTQTPSHQVTQMGQEVILRCVPISNHLYFYWYRQILGQKVEFLVSFYNNEISEKSEIFDDQFSVERPDGSNFTLKIRSTKLEDSAMYFCASSRAYSNTGELFFGEGSRLTVL.

This sequence joins TRBV6-5 and TRBJ1-1; tentatively, D is TRBD1 (6 bases). From germline, CDR1 is MNHEY and CDR2 SVGAGI. V lost 0 bases to trimming and J lost 6 bases, with 14 bases between them. This CDR3 region has 15 residues. CDR3 sequence (DNA): TGTGCCAGCAGTTACTCGGACAGCCCTCTCCCTGAAGCTTTCTTT. Protein product: CASSYSDSPLPEAFF.

The chain has TRBV13 and TRBJ2-5; D gene unclear. This CDR3 is 15 amino acids long. V was clipped by 3 bases and J by 3 bases, with 14 bases between them. CDR1 PRHDT and CDR2 FYEKMQ come from the germline V gene (reference sequence). CDR3 sequence: CASSFFRRVEETQYF. The CDR3 DNA is TGTGCCAGCAGCTTCTTTCGTCGGGTCGAAGAGACCCAGTACTTC.

This clonotype has a handful of counts. The rearrangement links TRBV27 to TRBJ2-1; D is unclear. The CDR3 is 17 residues long. Germline CDR1 reads MNHEY; CDR2 reads SMNVEV (reference sequence). Trimming pared 1 base from V and 4 bases from J, leaving 17 bases between. This CDR3 reads CASSLYGVRLEYNEQFF. The CDR3 DNA reads TGTGCCAGCAGTTTATACGGCGTCAGGCTAGAATACAATGAGCAGTTCTTC.

The chain is built from TRBV12-5 and TRBJ2-1, with D hard to call. V shed 2 bases and J shed 4 bases, with 3 bases lying between them. Germline assignment: CDR1 LGHNT and CDR2 FRNRAP. The CDR3 contains 12 residues. CDR3 DNA: TGTGCTAGTGGTTTGTTTTACAATGAGCAGTTCTTC. Translation gives CASGLFYNEQFF. Looking up the rest from reference TRBV12-5 and TRBJ2-1 gives the full variable domain: DARVTQTPRHKVTEMGQEVTMRCQPILGHNTVFWYRQTMMQGLELLAYFRNRAPLDDSGMPKDRFSAEMPDATLATLKIQPSEPRDSAVYFCASGLFYNEQFFGPGTRLTVL.

The chain links TRBV6-1 to TRBJ1-6; D gene unclear. Between the trimmed V and J ends, which lost 5 bases and 0 bases, there was a span of 17 bases. Looked up from germline, CDR1 is MNHNS and CDR2 is SASEGT. The length of the CDR3 is 18 residues. This CDR3 reads CASSSQWLRNSYNSPLHF. CDR3 nucleotide sequence: TGTGCCAGCAGTTCCCAATGGTTGAGGAACTCCTATAATTCACCCCTCCACTTT.

This chain connects TRBV7-3 to TRBJ2-1, with D unclear. This CDR3 is built from 15 residues. The ends were cut back, 5 bases at V and 8 bases at J, with 19 bases in the middle. Germline-derived CDR1 and CDR2 are SGHTA and FQGTGA. This chain's CDR3 is CASSLGSWDHYEQFF. DNA of the CDR3: TGTGCCAGCAGCCTCGGCTCGTGGGATCACTATGAGCAGTTCTTC.

The V gene is TRBV9, the J gene TRBJ1-2, with D hard to call. The CDR3 spans 13 residues. Germline V CDR1 and CDR2: SGDLS, YYNGEE. Trimming stripped 6 bases from V and 4 bases from J, with 13 bases between. CDR3: CASTYIRTYGYTF. For the CDR3, the DNA is TGTGCCAGCACCTATATAAGAACCTATGGCTACACCTTC.

The J gene is TRBJ2-2, the V gene TRBV2; 8 bases are a match to TRBD1. The CDR3 loop spans 13 amino acids. Germline CDR1 is SNHLY and CDR2 is FYNNEI. The V gene end was trimmed by 5 bases and the J gene end by 7 bases; junction bases not matched to a gene: 3. The CDR3 region has the DNA TGTGCCAGCAGTCGGACAGGGCTCGGGGAGCTGTTTTTT. Translating gives CASSRTGLGELFF.

There are many counts of this clonotype. The rearrangement uses TRBV6-2 or TRBV6-3 and TRBJ2-1; D is uncertain. CDR1 and CDR2 from the germline V gene are MNHEY and SVGEGT. V was clipped by 4 bases and J by 9 bases, with 7 bases between them. This CDR3 region has 11 residues. The DNA for the CDR3 is TGTGCCAGCAGTTTGGGAATTGAGCAGTTCTTC. Translating gives CASSLGIEQFF.

This clonotype showed up just a few times. The rearrangement joins TRBV27 to TRBJ1-1, with D possibly TRBD1 on 6 matching bases. V was trimmed by 0 bases and J by 4 bases, leaving 12 bases between them. Germline CDR1 MNHEY, CDR2 SMNVEV (reference sequence). The CDR3 length is 15 residues. The CDR3 bases are TGTGCCAGCAGTTTATCGAAAGGGGGGGCCACTGAAGCTTTCTTT. Translated: CASSLSKGGATEAFF.

The gene calls are TRBV6-2 or TRBV6-3 and TRBJ2-2; possibly TRBD2 for D (6 bases). Germline CDR1 is MNHEY and CDR2 is SVGEGT. This CDR3 has 17 residues. V shed 1 base and J shed 1 base, with 13 bases lying between them. The CDR3 protein is CASSYFGGGLNTGELFF. In DNA, the CDR3 is TGTGCCAGCAGTTACTTTGGGGGAGGCTTGAACACCGGGGAGCTGTTTTTT.

Concerning this clonotype itself: A read error is possible here, since a much larger clone lies one base away. The rearrangement uses TRBV5-6 and TRBJ1-5; D perhaps matches TRBD1 (6 bases). Trimming pared 3 bases from V and 5 bases from J, leaving 15 bases between. The CDR3 covers 15 residues. In germline, CDR1 is SGHDT, CDR2 YYEEEE. The CDR3 DNA follows: TGTGCCAGCAGCTCCCTTTTCAACAGGGATCAGCCCCAGCATTTT. It encodes CASSSLFNRDQPQHF. Supplemented by reference TRBV5-6 and TRBJ1-5, the full variable domain reads DAGVTQSPTHLIKTRGQQVTLRCSPKSGHDTVSWYQQALGQGPQFIFQYYEEEERQRGNFPDRFSGHQFPNYSSELNVNALLLGDSALYLCASSSLFNRDQPQHFGDGTRLSIL.